This T cell receptor beta chain was captured in a study of response to subunit inactivated influenza vaccine. The CDR3 loop spans 15 amino acids. Trimming shortened V by 4 bases and J by 4 bases, and 18 bases separated the two germline ends. CDR1 is SGDLS, CDR2 YYNGEE, per germline. General observations from the study: After each seasonal influenza vaccination, few new T cells are recruited, the authors suggested.

A remark on this clonotype: What it binds is not known.

A single record per CDR3 protein comes from TCRdb applying MiXCR to the RT-PCR reads. The data contain some 800,000 distinct CDR3 sequences, 21% of them singletons. The receptor was derived from a man aged 50 or older who received an inactivated influenza vaccine. Material: PBMCs from blood, obtained approximately 5 days after vaccination. The chain recombines TRBV9 with TRBJ2-7; maybe TRBD2 (6 bases). This CDR3 reads CASSPGGGRHYEQYF. The CDR3 DNA follows: TGTGCCAGCAGCCCCGGTGGAGGGAGACATTACGAGCAGTACTTC.